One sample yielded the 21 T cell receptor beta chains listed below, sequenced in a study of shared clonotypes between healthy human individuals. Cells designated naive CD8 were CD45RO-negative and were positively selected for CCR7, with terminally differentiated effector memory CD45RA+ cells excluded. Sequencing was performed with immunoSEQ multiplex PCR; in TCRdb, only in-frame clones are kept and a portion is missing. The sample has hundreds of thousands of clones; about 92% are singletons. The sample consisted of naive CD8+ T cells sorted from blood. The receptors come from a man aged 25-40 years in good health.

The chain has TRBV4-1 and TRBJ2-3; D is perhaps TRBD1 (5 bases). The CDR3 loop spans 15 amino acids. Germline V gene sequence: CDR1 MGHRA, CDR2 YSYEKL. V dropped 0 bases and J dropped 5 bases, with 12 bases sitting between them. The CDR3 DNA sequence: TGCGCCAGCAGCCAAGAGGATCTAGGGGTAGATACGCAGTATTTT. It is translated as CASSQEDLGVDTQYF.

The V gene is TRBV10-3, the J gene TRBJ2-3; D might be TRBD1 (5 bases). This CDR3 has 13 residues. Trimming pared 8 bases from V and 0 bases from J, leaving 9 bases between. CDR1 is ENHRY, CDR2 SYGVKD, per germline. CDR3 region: CAIWGPSTDTQYF. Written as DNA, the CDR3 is TGTGCCATCTGGGGCCCTAGCACAGATACGCAGTATTTT.

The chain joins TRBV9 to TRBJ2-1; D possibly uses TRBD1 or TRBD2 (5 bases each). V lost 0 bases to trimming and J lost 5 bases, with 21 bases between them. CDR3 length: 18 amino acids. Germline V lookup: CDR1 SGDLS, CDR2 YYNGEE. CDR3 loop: CASSVDKDGDPWDNEQFF. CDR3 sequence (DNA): TGTGCCAGCAGCGTAGACAAGGATGGGGACCCATGGGACAATGAGCAGTTCTTC.

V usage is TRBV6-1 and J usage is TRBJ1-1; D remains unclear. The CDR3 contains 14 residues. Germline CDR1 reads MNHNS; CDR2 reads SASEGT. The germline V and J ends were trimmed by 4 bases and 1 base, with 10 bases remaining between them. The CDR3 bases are TGTGCCAGCAGTGGGATAACATCGAACACTGAAGCTTTCTTT. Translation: CASSGITSNTEAFF.

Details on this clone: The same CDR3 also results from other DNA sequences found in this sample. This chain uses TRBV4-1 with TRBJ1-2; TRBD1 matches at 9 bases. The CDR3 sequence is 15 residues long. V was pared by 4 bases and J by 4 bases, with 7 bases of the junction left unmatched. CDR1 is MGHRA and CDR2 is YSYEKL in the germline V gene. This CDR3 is CASSRTTGGGYGYTF. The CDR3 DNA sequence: TGCGCCAGCAGCCGTACGACAGGGGGAGGCTATGGCTACACCTTC.

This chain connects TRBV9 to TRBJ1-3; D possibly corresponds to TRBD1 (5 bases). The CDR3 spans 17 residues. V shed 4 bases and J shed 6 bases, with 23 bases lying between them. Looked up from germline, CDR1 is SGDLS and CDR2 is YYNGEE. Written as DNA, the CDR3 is TGTGCCAGCAGCTCCCGTCTAATGGAGGGGCCACAAAACACCATATATTTT. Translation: CASSSRLMEGPQNTIYF.

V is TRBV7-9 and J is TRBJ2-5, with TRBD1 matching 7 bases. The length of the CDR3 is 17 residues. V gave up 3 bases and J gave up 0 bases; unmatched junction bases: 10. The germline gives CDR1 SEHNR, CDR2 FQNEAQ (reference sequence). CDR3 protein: CASSLTGSQWDQETQYF. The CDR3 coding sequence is TGTGCCAGCAGCTTGACAGGGTCTCAGTGGGACCAAGAGACCCAGTACTTC.

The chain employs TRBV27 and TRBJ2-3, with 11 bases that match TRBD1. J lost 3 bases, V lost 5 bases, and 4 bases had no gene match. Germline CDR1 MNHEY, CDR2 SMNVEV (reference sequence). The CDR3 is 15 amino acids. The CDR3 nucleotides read TGTGCCAGCAGTCCCGGGACAGGGGGGACAGATACGCAGTATTTT. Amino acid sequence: CASSPGTGGTDTQYF.

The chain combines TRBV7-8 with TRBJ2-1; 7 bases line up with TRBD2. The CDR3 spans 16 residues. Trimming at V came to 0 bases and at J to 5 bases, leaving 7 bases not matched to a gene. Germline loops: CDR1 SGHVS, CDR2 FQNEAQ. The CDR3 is CASSLAGRDLNNEQFF. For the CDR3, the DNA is TGTGCCAGCAGCTTAGCTGGGAGGGACCTCAACAATGAGCAGTTCTTC.

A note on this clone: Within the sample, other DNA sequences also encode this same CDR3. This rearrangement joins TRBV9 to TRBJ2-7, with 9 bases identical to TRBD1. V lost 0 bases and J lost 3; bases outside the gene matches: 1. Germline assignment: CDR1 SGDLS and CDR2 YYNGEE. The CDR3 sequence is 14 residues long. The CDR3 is CASSVGTGDYEQYF. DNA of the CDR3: TGTGCCAGCAGCGTAGGGACAGGGGACTACGAGCAGTACTTC.

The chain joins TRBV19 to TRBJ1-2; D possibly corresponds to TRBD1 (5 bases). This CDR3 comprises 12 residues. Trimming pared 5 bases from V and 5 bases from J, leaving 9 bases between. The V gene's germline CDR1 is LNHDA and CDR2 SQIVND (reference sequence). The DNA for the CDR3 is TGTGCCAGTAGTTCGGACATTTATGGCTACACCTTC. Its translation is CASSSDIYGYTF.

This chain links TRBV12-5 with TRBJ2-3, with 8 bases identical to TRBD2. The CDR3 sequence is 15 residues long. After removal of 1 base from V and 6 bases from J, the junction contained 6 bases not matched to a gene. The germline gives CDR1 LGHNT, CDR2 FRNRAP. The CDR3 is CASGLDGSGSDTQYF. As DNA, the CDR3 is TGTGCTAGTGGTTTGGACGGAAGCGGGAGTGATACGCAGTATTTT.

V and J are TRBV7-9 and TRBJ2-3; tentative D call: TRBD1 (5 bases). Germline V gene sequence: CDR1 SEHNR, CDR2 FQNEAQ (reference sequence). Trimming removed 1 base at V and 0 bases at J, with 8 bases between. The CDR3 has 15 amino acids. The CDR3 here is CASSLVAGSTDTQYF. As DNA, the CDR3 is TGTGCCAGCAGCTTAGTGGCAGGGAGCACAGATACGCAGTATTTT.

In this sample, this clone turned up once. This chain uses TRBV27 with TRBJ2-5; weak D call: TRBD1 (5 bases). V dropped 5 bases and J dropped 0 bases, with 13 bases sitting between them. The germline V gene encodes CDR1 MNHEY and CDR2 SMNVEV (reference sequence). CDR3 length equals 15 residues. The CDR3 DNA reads TGTGCCAGCAGTCTAGACACGACAGACCAAGAGACCCAGTACTTC. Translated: CASSLDTTDQETQYF.

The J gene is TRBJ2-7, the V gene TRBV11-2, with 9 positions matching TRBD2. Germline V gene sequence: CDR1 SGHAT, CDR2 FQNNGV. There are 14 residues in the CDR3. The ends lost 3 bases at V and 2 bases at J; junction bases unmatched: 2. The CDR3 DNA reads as TGTGCCAGCAGCTTTCGCGGGAGGGCCTACGAGCAGTACTTC. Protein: CASSFRGRAYEQYF.

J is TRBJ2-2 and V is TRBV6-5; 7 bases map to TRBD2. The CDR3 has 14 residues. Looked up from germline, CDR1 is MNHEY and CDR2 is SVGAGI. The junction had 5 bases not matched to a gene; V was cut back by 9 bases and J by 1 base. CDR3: CARDSGLNTGELFF. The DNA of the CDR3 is TGTGCCAGGGATAGCGGGTTGAACACCGGGGAGCTGTTTTTT.

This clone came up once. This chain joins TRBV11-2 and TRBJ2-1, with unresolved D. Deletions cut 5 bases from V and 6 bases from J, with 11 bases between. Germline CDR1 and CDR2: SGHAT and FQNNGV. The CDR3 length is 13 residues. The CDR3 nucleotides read TGTGCCAGCAGCCTTAAAGTATCCAATGAGCAGTTCTTC. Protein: CASSLKVSNEQFF.

CDR3 in amino acids: CASSDPSGGSTDTQYF. CDR3 nucleotide sequence: TGTGCCAGCAGCGACCCCTCGGGGGGTAGCACAGATACGCAGTATTTT. The chain uses TRBV7-9 and TRBJ2-3; 7 bases fit TRBD2. This CDR3 has 16 residues. The germline V gene has CDR1 SEHNR and CDR2 FQNEAQ (reference sequence). V dropped 5 bases and J dropped 0; count of bases not matched to a gene: 8.

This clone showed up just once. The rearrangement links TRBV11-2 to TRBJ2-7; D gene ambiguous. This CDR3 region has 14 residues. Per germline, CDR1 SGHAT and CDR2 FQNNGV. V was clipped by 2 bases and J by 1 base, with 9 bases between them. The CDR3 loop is CASSLNMGSYEQYF. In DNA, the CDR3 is TGTGCCAGCAGCTTAAATATGGGATCCTACGAGCAGTACTTC. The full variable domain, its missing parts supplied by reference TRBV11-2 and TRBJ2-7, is EAGVAQSPRYKIIEKRQSVAFWCNPISGHATLYWYQQILGQGPKLLIQFQNNGVVDDSQLPKDRFSAERLKGVDSTLKIQPAKLEDSAVYLCASSLNMGSYEQYFGPGTRLTVT.

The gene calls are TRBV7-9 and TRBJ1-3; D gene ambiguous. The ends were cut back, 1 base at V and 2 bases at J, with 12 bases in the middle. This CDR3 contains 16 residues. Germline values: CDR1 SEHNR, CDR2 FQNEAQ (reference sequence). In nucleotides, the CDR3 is TGTGCCAGCAGCTTAGACGGATCATATACTGGAAACACCATATATTTT. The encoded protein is CASSLDGSYTGNTIYF.

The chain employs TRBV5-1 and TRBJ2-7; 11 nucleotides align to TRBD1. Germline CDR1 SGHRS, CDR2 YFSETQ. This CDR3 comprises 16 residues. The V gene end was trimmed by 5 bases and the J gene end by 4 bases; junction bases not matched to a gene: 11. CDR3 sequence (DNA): TGCGCCAGCAGTAGGGGGACCCGGGACAGGGGGTACGAGCAGTACTTC. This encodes CASSRGTRDRGYEQYF.